Below, one T cell receptor (beta chain) is given with its context. What it binds is unknown. The sample originates from a study of cytomegalovirus exposure and HLA in healthy donors. Study-level information: Both the 100 to 150 validation repertoires and the roughly 700 first-cohort repertoires used the same platform, as reported by a later analysis.

Data came from immunoSEQ multiplex PCR; TCRdb stores just in-frame clones and leaves some out. The sample has about 220,000 clones, 80% to 85% seen once. J was trimmed by 5 bases and V by 5 bases; bases with no gene match: 7. This CDR3 has 14 residues. In germline, CDR1 is MDHEN, CDR2 SYDVKM. Study-wide results and limits: CMV antigen specificity was confirmed in vitro for three CMV-associated chains. Some TCR beta chains (over 150 of them) were listed as cytomegalovirus-associated. Rare TCR sequences predominated, though certain public TCRs were found in many donors.

The chain joins TRBV28 to TRBJ1-1; 8 bases line up with TRBD1. The TCR comes from a woman in her 30s in good health and CMV-seropositive. Source material: PBMCs. CDR3 in DNA: TGTGCCAGCAGTCCAAGGACAGGGTATACTGAAGCTTTCTTT. As protein: CASSPRTGYTEAFF.